This T cell receptor (beta chain) was sequenced for a study of tumor-infiltrating lymphocytes in primary liver carcinoma. The wider study: Subjects consisted of male and female patients aged 30 to 69 years.

The CDR3 is 15 amino acids. CDR1 is LGHNA and CDR2 is YNFKEQ in the germline V gene. TCR beta cDNA was made from roughly 450 ng total RNA with a constant-region primer. Investigators got TCR beta libraries out of three nested multiplex PCR rounds, done with slightly modified ARM-PCR. The opening two PCR rounds, around 9 cycles each, paired TRBV1-TRBV30 forward primers with a C-beta reverse primer. TCRdb recomputed calls from the multiplex PCR reads with MiXCR, one row per CDR3 protein. The sample records roughly 25,000 distinct CDR3 sequences, around three quarters being singletons. Study results and caveats: Tumor region pairs shared more overlap than did tumor-adjacent and tumor-blood pairs.

Co-extraction of RNA and DNA was performed on 20-30 mg of unsorted bulk tissue. For this clonotype: Its specificity is not known. An end of the junction differs from the germline gene, which may be a read error.

The source material was liver tumor tissue from sampling region 3. The sample's subset: tumor region T3, left-lateral pole. This receptor was taken from a man in his forties with primary liver carcinoma and hepatitis B virus infection. The V call is TRBV4-2, the J call TRBJ2-7; 9 bases align to TRBD2. Here the CDR3 DNA reads TGTGCCAGCAACCAAGATCGACTAGCGGTCTATGGGCAGTACTTC. It specifies CASNQDRLAVYGQYF.